The following is a TCR beta chain sequence with its context. What it binds is unknown. It was CD45RO-negative cells, positively selected for CCR7, that made up naive CD8 cells, with terminally differentiated effector memory CD45RA+ cells excluded. Caucasian adults living in Nashville, Tennessee, provided all samples. This record belongs to a study of shared clonotypes between healthy human individuals. Researchers divided each subset's genomic DNA evenly across several immunoSEQ plates. Only in-frame clones appear in the TCRdb table, and some are missing; sequencing was by immunoSEQ multiplex PCR. Of hundreds of thousands of clones in the sample, 95% to 96% are singletons; the top ten hold approximately 0.12%. Findings of the study overall: Only a few donors were included, so the genetic and exposure-history diversity represented was limited.

The CDR3 loop spans 14 amino acids. In germline, CDR1 is MNHEY, CDR2 SVGAGI. V dropped 7 bases and J dropped 4; count of bases not matched to a gene: 6. This TCR derives from a woman younger than 45 in good health. The source material was naive CD8+ T cells sorted from blood. V is TRBV6-5 and J is TRBJ1-3, with 8 positions matching TRBD1. The CDR3 region has the DNA TGTGCCAGCAATCCAGGGGGCGGAGGAAACACCATATATTTT. It translates to CASNPGGGGNTIYF.